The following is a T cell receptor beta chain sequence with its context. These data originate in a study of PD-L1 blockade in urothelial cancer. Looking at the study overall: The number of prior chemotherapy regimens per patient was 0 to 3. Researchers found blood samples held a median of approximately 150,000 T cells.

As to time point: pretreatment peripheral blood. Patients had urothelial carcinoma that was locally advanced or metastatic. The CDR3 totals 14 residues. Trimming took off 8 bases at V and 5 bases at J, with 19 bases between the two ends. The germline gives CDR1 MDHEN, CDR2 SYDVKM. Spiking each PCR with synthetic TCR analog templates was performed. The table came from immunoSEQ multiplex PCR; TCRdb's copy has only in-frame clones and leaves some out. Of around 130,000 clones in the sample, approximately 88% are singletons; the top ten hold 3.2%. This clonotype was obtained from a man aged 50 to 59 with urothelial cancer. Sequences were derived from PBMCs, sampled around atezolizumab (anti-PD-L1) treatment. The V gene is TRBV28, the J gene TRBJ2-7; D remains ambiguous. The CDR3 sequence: CASHPNQAIHEQYF. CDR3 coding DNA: TGTGCCAGCCACCCCAACCAAGCGATCCACGAGCAGTACTTC. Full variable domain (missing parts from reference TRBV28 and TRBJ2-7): DVKVTQSSRYLVKRTGEKVFLECVQDMDHENMFWYRQDPGLGLRLIYFSYDVKMKEKGDIPEGYSVSREKKERFSLILESASTNQTSMYLCASHPNQAIHEQYFGPGTRLTVT.